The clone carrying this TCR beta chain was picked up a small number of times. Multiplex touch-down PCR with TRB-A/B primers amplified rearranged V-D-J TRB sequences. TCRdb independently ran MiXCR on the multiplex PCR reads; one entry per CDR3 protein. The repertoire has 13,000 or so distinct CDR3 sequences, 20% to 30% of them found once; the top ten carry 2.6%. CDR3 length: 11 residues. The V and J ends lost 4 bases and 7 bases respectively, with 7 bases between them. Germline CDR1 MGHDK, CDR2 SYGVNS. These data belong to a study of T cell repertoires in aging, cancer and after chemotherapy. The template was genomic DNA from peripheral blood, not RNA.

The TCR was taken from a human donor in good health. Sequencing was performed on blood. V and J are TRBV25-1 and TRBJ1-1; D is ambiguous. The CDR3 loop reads CASSGEVEAFF. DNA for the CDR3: TGTGCCAGCAGTGGGGAGGTTGAAGCTTTCTTT.